This TCR beta chain appears in the sequencing data of a study of blood T cell repertoires in COVID-19. Study processing details: Scientists estimated how many nucleated cells there were by amplifying reference gene primers. This table comes from immunoSEQ multiplex PCR, and its TCRdb copy is limited to in-frame clones, with some not included. V and J calls and clone size follow that table, whereas D and trimming were derived from the DNA. This table has about 220,000 clones, 82% appearing once. V was pared by 3 bases and J by 0 bases, with 2 bases of the junction left unmatched. CDR1 is SGDLS and CDR2 is YYNGEE in the germline V gene. The length of the CDR3 is 15 residues. This clone showed up just a few times.

The chain joins TRBV9 to TRBJ2-1, with 8 positions matching TRBD2. The source material was peripheral blood. The receptor's source is an elderly woman with acute or convalescent COVID-19. The CDR3 loop reads CASSDSGVSYNEQFF. The CDR3 nucleotides are TGTGCCAGCAGCGATAGCGGGGTCTCCTACAATGAGCAGTTCTTC. The full variable domain, in which reference TRBV9 and TRBJ2-1 provide the parts outside the CDR3, is DSGVTQTPKHLITATGQRVTLRCSPRSGDLSVYWYQQSLDQGLQFLIQYYNGEERAKGNILERFSAQQFPDLHSELNLSSLELGDSALYFCASSDSGVSYNEQFFGPGTRLTVL.